These T cell receptor beta chains were read from a single sample in a study of blood T cell repertoires in COVID-19. Here immunoSEQ multiplex PCR was the method, and the copy in TCRdb shows in-frame clones only, minus some. The sample holds about 170,000 clones, 79% seen once. Material: PBMCs or T cells enriched from blood (not recorded which). Receptors were obtained from a woman in her seventies in a cohort exposed to, infected with or recovered from COVID-19 (not recorded which). CDR3s include the opening cysteine and the closing phenylalanine or tryptophan. A D gene is named only where the DNA matches it firmly.

j_gene,v_gene,d_gene,CDR3aa
TRBJ2-3,TRBV18,NA,CASSPSQGRTDTQYF
TRBJ1-2,TRBV18,TRBD1,CASSPGQINYGYTF
TRBJ2-7,TRBV18,NA,CASSQQGPNSYEQYF
TRBJ1-6,TRBV6-5,NA,CASTQGTYNSPLHF
TRBJ2-3,TRBV11-2,TRBD2,CASSLLAGGADTQYF
TRBJ2-7,TRBV5-5,TRBD1,CASSLSGQGTYEQYF
TRBJ2-5,TRBV5-1,TRBD2,CASSSGGGEETQYF
TRBJ1-1,TRBV3-1/TRBV3-2,TRBD1,CASSQGQGAEAFF
TRBJ1-2,TRBV14,TRBD1,CASSPQTGGTYGYTF
TRBJ1-2,TRBV7-8,NA,CASSFRDTYYGYTF
TRBJ2-3,TRBV2,TRBD2,CASSATSGSTDTQYF
TRBJ2-1,TRBV7-3,TRBD2,CASSLGLAQNEQFF
TRBJ2-7,TRBV28,NA,CASSLRDEQYF
TRBJ1-1,TRBV20-1,NA,CSAPRITEAFF
TRBJ2-1,TRBV6-1,NA,CASSEPAGSEQFF
TRBJ1-5,TRBV7-9,NA,CASSLDGPGGYNQPQHF
TRBJ2-5,TRBV29-1,TRBD1,CSLKTGGWETQYF
TRBJ2-2,TRBV18,NA,CASSPQASSFTGELFF